The 21 T cell receptor beta chains below come from one sample, sequenced in a study of T-cell memory formation after mild COVID-19. TCRdb passed the 5' RACE reads through MiXCR, listing each CDR3 protein once. The repertoire has hundreds of thousands of distinct CDR3 sequences, roughly a fifth of them found once; the top ten carry around 7.7%. Material: PBMCs or a T cell subset sorted from them (not recorded which). These receptors came from an adult woman who had mild COVID-19 (a few samples of this study predate the infection). Cell type and time point are not known.

The chain joins TRBV20-1 to TRBJ2-7, with D perhaps assigned TRBD1 or TRBD2 (5 bases each). V was trimmed by 3 bases and J by 5 bases, leaving 14 bases between them. The germline V gene has CDR1 DFQATT and CDR2 SNEGSKA (reference sequence). The CDR3 contains 13 residues. The chain's CDR3 is CSASEGPEDEQYF. DNA for the CDR3: TGCAGTGCTAGTGAGGGACCGGAGGACGAGCAGTACTTC.

The sample holds a few counts of this clonotype. The chain recombines TRBV4-2 with TRBJ2-3; TRBD2 aligns across 9 bases. This CDR3 has 17 amino acids. With 0 bases clipped from V and 3 bases from J, the junction kept 7 bases outside the gene matches. The germline V gene has CDR1 LGHNA and CDR2 YNFKEQ. The CDR3 region has the DNA TGTGCCAGCAGCCAAGATACTAGCGGGCCAATGACAGATACGCAGTATTTT. Its protein is CASSQDTSGPMTDTQYF.

The chain recombines TRBV5-4 with TRBJ2-3; 7 nucleotides align to TRBD2. The CDR3 runs 18 residues. V was clipped by 1 base and J by 0 bases; unmatched bases: 11. The germline V gene encodes CDR1 SGHNT and CDR2 YYREEE (reference sequence). CDR3: CASSLPGKAGSSTDTQYF. DNA of the CDR3: TGTGCCAGCAGCTTGCCGGGCAAAGCGGGAAGTAGCACAGATACGCAGTATTTT.

This clonotype was counted many times. The V and J genes are TRBV27 and TRBJ2-1; weak D call: TRBD2 (5 bases). Per germline, CDR1 MNHEY and CDR2 SMNVEV (reference sequence). Deletions cut 5 bases from V and 4 bases from J, with 15 bases between. The CDR3 length is 15 residues. CDR3 amino acids: CASSIWGVQYNEQFF. In DNA form, the CDR3 reads TGTGCCAGCAGTATCTGGGGAGTACAGTACAATGAGCAGTTCTTC.

This clonotype was seen many times. The chain employs TRBV12-3 or TRBV12-4 and TRBJ1-2; the D is unclear. The germline V and J ends were trimmed by 7 bases and 4 bases, with 19 bases remaining between them. This CDR3 has 15 residues. CDR3 in amino acids: CASTRDRGKGYGYTF. In DNA, the CDR3 is TGTGCCAGCACCCGGGATCGAGGGAAAGGCTATGGCTACACCTTC.

A remark on this clonotype: A much more abundant neighbour one base away suggests this may be a read error. The chain employs TRBV12-3 or TRBV12-4 and TRBJ2-7; D gene unclear. V lost 5 bases and J 3 bases, leaving 8 bases between the germline ends. There are 12 residues in the CDR3. CDR3 region: CASSPRIYEQYF. The CDR3 nucleotides are TGTGCCAGCAGTCCCCGGATCTACGAGCAGTACTTC.

In this sample, this clonotype turned up a few times. V is TRBV7-8 and J is TRBJ1-4, with 9 nucleotides matching TRBD1. The length of the CDR3 is 14 residues. J gave up 8 bases and V 0 bases, and 1 base lay outside the gene matches. CDR1 and CDR2 (germline): SGHVS, FQNEAQ. The CDR3 sequence: CASSLAGTGEKLFF. The CDR3 DNA sequence: TGTGCCAGCAGCTTAGCGGGGACAGGGGAAAAACTGTTTTTT.

The V call is TRBV29-1, the J call TRBJ2-3, with TRBD1 matching over 8 bases. Germline V CDR1 and CDR2: SQVTM, ANQGSEA. CDR3 length: 15 residues. V was clipped by 6 bases and J by 2 bases; unmatched bases: 10. The CDR3 reads CSVVPTGVYTDTQYF. The CDR3 nucleotides are TGCAGCGTAGTCCCGACAGGGGTTTACACAGATACGCAGTATTTT.

The V gene is TRBV7-2, the J gene TRBJ2-5; maybe TRBD2 (6 bases). The CDR3 has 15 amino acids. Germline lookup yields CDR1 SGHTA and CDR2 FQGNSA. V lost 5 bases and J 5 bases, leaving 18 bases between the germline ends. The CDR3 reads CASSPQAGLRETQYF. The CDR3 nucleotides are TGTGCCAGCAGCCCACAGGCCGGACTACGGGAGACCCAGTACTTC. Combining the CDR3 with reference TRBV7-2 and TRBJ2-5 gives the whole variable domain GAGVSQSPSNKVTEKGKDVELRCDPISGHTALYWYRQSLGQGLEFLIYFQGNSAPDKSGLPSDRFSAERTGGSVSTLTIQRTQQEDSAVYLCASSPQAGLRETQYFGPGTRLLVL.

Comments on this clonotype: The junction departs from germline at one end; a sequencing error may be responsible. This chain uses TRBV7-3 with TRBJ1-1; D might be TRBD1 (6 bases). This CDR3 has 13 amino acids. From germline, CDR1 is SGHTA and CDR2 FQGTGA. In nucleotides, the CDR3 is TGTGCCAGCAGCTCAGGGGCTGACCGGGATACTATCTTT. Translation: CASSSGADRDTIF.

This clonotype was seen only once. The chain has TRBV7-9 and TRBJ1-2; tentative D call: TRBD1 (6 bases). The CDR3 covers 17 residues. Germline V gene lookup returns CDR1 SEHNR and CDR2 FQNEAQ (reference sequence). Trimming pared 6 bases from V and 4 bases from J, leaving 24 bases between. The CDR3 reads CASSPGVGDNGIYGYTF. DNA of the CDR3: TGTGCCAGCAGTCCCGGGGTTGGGGACAACGGCATCTATGGCTACACCTTC.

V and J are TRBV6-5 and TRBJ2-3, with 8 bases lining up with TRBD2. Germline CDR1 is MNHEY and CDR2 is SVGAGI. J was trimmed by 4 bases and V by 1 base; bases with no gene match: 1. The CDR3 contains 14 residues. The DNA for the CDR3 is TGTGCCAGCAGTTACTTCGGGAGGGCAGATACGCAGTATTTT. This sequence encodes CASSYFGRADTQYF.

This clonotype was observed a few times. V usage is TRBV24-1 and J usage is TRBJ2-1; the D gene is possibly TRBD2 (5 bases). Deletions cut 4 bases from V and 7 bases from J, with 19 bases between. Germline-derived CDR1 and CDR2 are KGHDR and SFDVKD. The CDR3 is 16 amino acids. The CDR3 spells CATSDPVPTGSNEQFF. The CDR3, as DNA: TGTGCCACCAGTGACCCCGTTCCCACGGGGAGTAATGAGCAGTTCTTC.

There are a few counts of this clonotype. The J gene is TRBJ1-2, the V gene TRBV5-1, with D possibly matching TRBD1 (5 bases). This CDR3 spans 13 amino acids. Deletions cut 5 bases from V and 2 bases from J, with 10 bases between. The germline V gene encodes CDR1 SGHRS and CDR2 YFSETQ. The CDR3 sequence: CASRRTTNYGYTF. DNA for the CDR3: TGCGCCAGCAGAAGGACAACGAACTATGGCTACACCTTC.

This clonotype was detected only a few times. This sequence joins TRBV7-6 and TRBJ1-1, with 12 bases matching TRBD1. Germline values: CDR1 SGHVS, CDR2 FNYEAQ. The CDR3 consists of 13 residues. With V trimmed by 3 bases and J by 9 bases, 2 bases remained unmatched. CDR3 loop: CASSFRDRGQAFF. CDR3 nucleotides: TGTGCCAGCAGCTTCCGGGACAGGGGGCAAGCTTTCTTT.

This clonotype was seen at least ten times. The V and J genes are TRBV6-2 or TRBV6-3 and TRBJ1-2; D unresolved. Germline V gene lookup returns CDR1 MNHEY and CDR2 SVGEGT. The CDR3 is made up of 11 amino acids. V was cut by 6 bases and J by 12 bases, with 14 bases left in between. The CDR3 is CASSEPGRHTF. The DNA of the CDR3 is TGTGCCAGCAGCGAACCTGGACGGCACACCTTC.

This clonotype appeared a few times. The chain uses TRBV7-3 and TRBJ2-6, with 7 positions matching TRBD1. Germline V lookup: CDR1 SGHTA, CDR2 FQGTGA. The junction had 10 bases not matched to a gene; V was cut back by 5 bases and J by 0 bases. The CDR3 covers 18 residues. The CDR3 DNA sequence: TGTGCCAGCAGCCGGACAGGTCTAGTTTTCTCTGGGGCCAACGTCCTGACTTTC. Its protein is CASSRTGLVFSGANVLTF.

This clonotype appeared a few times. V is TRBV20-1 and J is TRBJ1-6, with D perhaps matching TRBD1 (6 bases). Germline V CDR1 and CDR2: DFQATT, SNEGSKA (reference sequence). With 5 bases removed from V and 10 bases from J, the gap between germline ends came to 18 bases. This CDR3 has 14 amino acids. Here the CDR3 reads CSARNPYRDSPLHF. The CDR3 DNA sequence: TGCAGTGCTCGCAACCCTTACAGGGACTCACCCCTCCACTTT.

The rearrangement joins TRBV19 to TRBJ1-5, with D perhaps matching TRBD1 (6 bases). V was cut by 7 bases and J by 7 bases, with 17 bases left in between. The germline V gene encodes CDR1 LNHDA and CDR2 SQIVND (reference sequence). The CDR3 spans 14 residues. The DNA for the CDR3 is TGTGCCAGTAATACGGGCAGGGGAGCCCAGCCCCAGCATTTT. This codes for CASNTGRGAQPQHF.

A few counts support this clonotype. This sequence joins TRBV7-8 and TRBJ2-5; 8 bases line up with TRBD2. CDR1 and CDR2 (germline): SGHVS, FQNEAQ. Trimming at V came to 5 bases and at J to 1 base, leaving 12 bases not matched to a gene. This CDR3 contains 17 residues. The CDR3 spells CASSPTGGFRGQETQYF. The CDR3 DNA sequence: TGTGCCAGCAGCCCAACGGGGGGGTTTCGGGGCCAAGAGACCCAGTACTTC.

V is TRBV30 and J is TRBJ2-3, with D unclear. V was trimmed by 5 bases and J by 2 bases, leaving 8 bases between them. The CDR3 length is 12 residues. The V gene's germline CDR1 is GTSNPN and CDR2 SVGIG (reference sequence). The DNA for the CDR3 is TGTGCCTGGTGTCTGAACACAGATACGCAGTATTTT. As protein: CAWCLNTDTQYF.